The source of this TCR beta chain is a study of T cell responses to AZD1222 COVID-19 vaccine. Study results and limitations: Mostly white British, mostly female donors; authors suggested clonal diversity may be underestimated. Vaccine-related CD4 TCRs covered spike, predominating at 160-218 and 743-854.

Germline assignment: CDR1 SGHVS and CDR2 FQNEAQ. V shed 1 base and J 5 bases; nucleotides not matched to a gene: 8. This CDR3 has 16 residues. Concerning this clone itself: Antigen unknown.

The method was immunoSEQ multiplex PCR; TCRdb's version includes in-frame clones alone and lacks a portion of them. Among around 72,000 clones, about nine tenths were seen once, and the ten largest hold 24%. This TCR was recovered from an adult in good health. This chain connects TRBV7-8 to TRBJ2-5; TRBD2 matches 9 bases. The sample in question was peripheral blood, obtained on day 0 of AZD1222 vaccination. The CDR3 DNA sequence: TGTGCCAGCAGCTTAGATAGGCGGGGGGGCCGGGAGACCCAGTACTTC. Translating gives CASSLDRRGGRETQYF.